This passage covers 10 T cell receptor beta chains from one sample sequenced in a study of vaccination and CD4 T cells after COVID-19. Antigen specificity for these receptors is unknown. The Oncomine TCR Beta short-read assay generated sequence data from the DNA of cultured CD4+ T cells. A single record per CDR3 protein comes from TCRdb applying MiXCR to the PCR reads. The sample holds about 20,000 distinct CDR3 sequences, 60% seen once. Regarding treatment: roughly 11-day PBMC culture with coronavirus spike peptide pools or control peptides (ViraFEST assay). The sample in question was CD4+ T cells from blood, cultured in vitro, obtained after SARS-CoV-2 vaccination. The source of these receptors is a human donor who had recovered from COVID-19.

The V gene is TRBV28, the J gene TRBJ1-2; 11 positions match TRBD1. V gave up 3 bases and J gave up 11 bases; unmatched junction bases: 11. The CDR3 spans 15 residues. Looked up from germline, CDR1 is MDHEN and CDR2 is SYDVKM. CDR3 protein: CASSFGTGGDMWYTF. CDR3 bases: TGTGCCAGCAGTTTCGGGACAGGGGGAGATATGTGGTACACCTTC.

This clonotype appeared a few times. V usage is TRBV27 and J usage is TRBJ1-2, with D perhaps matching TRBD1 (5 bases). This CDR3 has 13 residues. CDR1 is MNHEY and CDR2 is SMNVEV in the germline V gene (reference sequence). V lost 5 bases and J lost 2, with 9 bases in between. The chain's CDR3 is CASSLRQNYGYTF. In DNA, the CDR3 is TGTGCCAGCAGTCTCCGACAGAACTATGGCTACACCTTC.

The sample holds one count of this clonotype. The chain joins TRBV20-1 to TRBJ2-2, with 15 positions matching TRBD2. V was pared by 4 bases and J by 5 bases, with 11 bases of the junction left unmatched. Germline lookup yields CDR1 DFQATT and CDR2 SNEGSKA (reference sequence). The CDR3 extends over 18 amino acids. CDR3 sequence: CSATQPGLAGGRTGELFF. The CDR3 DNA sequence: TGCAGTGCTACCCAACCGGGACTAGCGGGGGGCAGGACCGGGGAGCTGTTTTTT.

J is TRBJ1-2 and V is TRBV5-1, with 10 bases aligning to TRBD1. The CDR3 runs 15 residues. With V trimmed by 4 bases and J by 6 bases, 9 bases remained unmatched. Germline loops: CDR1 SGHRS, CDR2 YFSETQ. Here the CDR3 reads CASSARDRGRHGYTF. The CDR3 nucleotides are TGCGCCAGCAGCGCTCGGGACAGGGGTCGGCATGGCTACACCTTC.

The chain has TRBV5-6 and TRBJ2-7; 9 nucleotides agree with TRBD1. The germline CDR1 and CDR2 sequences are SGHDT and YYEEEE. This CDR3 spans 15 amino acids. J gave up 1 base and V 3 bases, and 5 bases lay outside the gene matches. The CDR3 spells CASSSGTGISYEQYF. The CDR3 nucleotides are TGTGCCAGCAGCTCCGGGACAGGGATTTCCTACGAGCAGTACTTC.

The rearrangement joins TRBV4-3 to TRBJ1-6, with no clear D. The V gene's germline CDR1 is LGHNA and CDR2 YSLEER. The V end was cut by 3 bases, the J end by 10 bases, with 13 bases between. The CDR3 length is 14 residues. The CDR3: CASSQRMGSSPLHF. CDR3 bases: TGCGCCAGCAGCCAGCGGATGGGGAGCTCACCCCTCCACTTT.

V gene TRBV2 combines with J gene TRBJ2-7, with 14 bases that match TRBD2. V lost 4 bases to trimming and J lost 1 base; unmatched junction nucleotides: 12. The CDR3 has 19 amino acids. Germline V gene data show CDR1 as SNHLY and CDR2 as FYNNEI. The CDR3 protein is CASSARTSGGTTISYEQYF. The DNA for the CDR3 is TGTGCCAGCAGTGCCAGGACTAGCGGGGGGACCACCATTTCCTACGAGCAGTACTTC.

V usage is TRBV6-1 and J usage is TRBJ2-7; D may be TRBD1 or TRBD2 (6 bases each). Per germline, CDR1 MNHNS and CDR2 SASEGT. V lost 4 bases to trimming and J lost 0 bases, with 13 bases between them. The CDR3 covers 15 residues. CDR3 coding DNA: TGTGCCAGCAGTGTTGGGGGGCAAACCTCCTACGAGCAGTACTTC. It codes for CASSVGGQTSYEQYF.

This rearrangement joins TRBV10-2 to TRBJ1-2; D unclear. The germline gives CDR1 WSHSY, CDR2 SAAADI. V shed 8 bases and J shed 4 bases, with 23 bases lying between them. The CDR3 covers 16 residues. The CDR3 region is CASSDPDGPSGYGYTF. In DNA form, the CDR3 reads TGCGCCAGCTCAGACCCGGACGGCCCCTCGGGCTATGGCTACACCTTC.

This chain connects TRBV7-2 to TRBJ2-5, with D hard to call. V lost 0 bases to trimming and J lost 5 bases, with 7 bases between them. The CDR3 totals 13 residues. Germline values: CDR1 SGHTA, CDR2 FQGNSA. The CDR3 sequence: CASSLAPSETQYF. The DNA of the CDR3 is TGTGCCAGCAGCTTAGCCCCATCTGAGACCCAGTACTTC. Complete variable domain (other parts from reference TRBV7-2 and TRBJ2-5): GAGVSQSPSNKVTEKGKDVELRCDPISGHTALYWYRQSLGQGLEFLIYFQGNSAPDKSGLPSDRFSAERTGGSVSTLTIQRTQQEDSAVYLCASSLAPSETQYFGPGTRLLVL.